One sample yielded the 2 T cell receptor beta chains listed below, sequenced in a study of T cell repertoires in cytomegalovirus infection. TCRdb re-called the reads through MiXCR, storing one row per CDR3 protein. This sample has 170,000 or so distinct CDR3 sequences; 17% occur once, and the top ten carry about 25%. The specimen was CD8+ T cells from PBMCs. These receptors were taken from a human donor in good health (CMV status not recorded). Some clones in this sample may be carry-over from other donors' samples.

V gene TRBV27 combines with J gene TRBJ2-7; 9 nucleotides align to TRBD1. The CDR3 consists of 15 residues. The trim removed 4 bases at V and 2 bases at J, leaving 6 bases unmatched. Germline lookup yields CDR1 MNHEY and CDR2 SMNVEV (reference sequence). CDR3 in amino acids: CASSWTGVNAYEQYF. The CDR3 DNA reads TGTGCCAGCAGTTGGACAGGGGTTAACGCCTACGAGCAGTACTTC.

This chain links TRBV7-4 with TRBJ1-1; TRBD1 agrees at 9 bases. With V trimmed by 7 bases and J by 2 bases, 8 bases remained unmatched. The CDR3 covers 15 residues. Germline values: CDR1 SGHVT, CDR2 SQSDAQ. The CDR3 region has the DNA TGTGCCAGCACCCCCTTGGGACAGGGAAACACTGAAGCTTTCTTT. This encodes CASTPLGQGNTEAFF.